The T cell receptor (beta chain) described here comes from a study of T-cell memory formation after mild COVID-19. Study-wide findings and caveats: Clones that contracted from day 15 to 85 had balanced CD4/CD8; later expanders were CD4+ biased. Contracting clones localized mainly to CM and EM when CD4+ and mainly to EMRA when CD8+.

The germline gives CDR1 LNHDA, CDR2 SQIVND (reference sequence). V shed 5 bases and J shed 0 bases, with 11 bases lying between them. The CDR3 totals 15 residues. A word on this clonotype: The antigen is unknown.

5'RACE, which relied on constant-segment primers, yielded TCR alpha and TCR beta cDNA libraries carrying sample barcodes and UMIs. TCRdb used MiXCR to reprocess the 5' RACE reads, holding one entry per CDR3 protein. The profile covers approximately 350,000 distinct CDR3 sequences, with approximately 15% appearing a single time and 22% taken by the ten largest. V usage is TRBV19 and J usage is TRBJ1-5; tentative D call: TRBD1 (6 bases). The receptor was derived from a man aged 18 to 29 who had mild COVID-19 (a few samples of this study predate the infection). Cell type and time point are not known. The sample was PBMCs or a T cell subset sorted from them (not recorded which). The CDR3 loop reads CASSRQVHSNQPQHF. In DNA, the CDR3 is TGTGCCAGTAGTCGACAGGTACATAGCAATCAGCCCCAGCATTTT.